Sequencing of this T cell receptor (beta chain) was carried out in a study of cytomegalovirus exposure and HLA in healthy donors. Findings of the study overall: Presence/absence analysis assumed near-uniform sequencing depth across donors.

It was with 60 Vbeta and 13 Jbeta primers that the PCR ran. Sequenced by immunoSEQ multiplex PCR; TCRdb stores in-frame clones only, minus some. The sample comprises roughly 190,000 clones, around nine tenths of which are singletons, and around 1.5% rests with the top ten. Comment on this clone: As yet, its antigen is unknown.

Sample: PBMCs. This sequence originates from a woman between 18 and 29 years old in good health and CMV-seronegative.

The CDR3 DNA sequence: TGTGCCAGCAGTTACGGGGAGTCGGAGACCCAGTACTTC. Translated: CASSYGESETQYF. The rearrangement joins TRBV6-5 to TRBJ2-5; D is perhaps TRBD2 (5 bases). The germline gives CDR1 MNHEY, CDR2 SVGAGI. The CDR3 consists of 13 residues. Trimming removed 2 bases from V and 5 bases from J, with 9 bases in between.